A selection of T cell receptor beta chains follows, all from one sample in a study of shared clonotypes between healthy human individuals. Assay used: immunoSEQ multiplex PCR; TCRdb lists only in-frame clones, some missing. In the table there are fewer than 1.8 million clones, 98% of which are singletons. Sequencing input: naive CD4+ T cells sorted from blood. All receptors derive from a man aged 30 to 45 in good health. The CDR3 runs from the conserved cysteine through the conserved F or W. Fields, in order: D gene, V gene, J gene, clone size, CDR3 DNA, CDR3 protein. The D gene is left open where the match is weak. The listing skips clone size in some rows; elsewhere it reads once, few, many or a size class.

>.|TRBV5-4|TRBJ2-5|.
TGTGCCAGCAGCTTAAGCGGTTGGGAGGAGACCCAGTACTTC
CASSLSGWEETQYF
>.|TRBV5-1|TRBJ2-7|.
TGCGCCAGCAGCAACACGGGACAAGTCTACGAGCAGTACTTC
CASSNTGQVYEQYF
>.|TRBV19|TRBJ2-3|.
TGTGCCAGTAGTGCAGGGGGCACAGATACGCAGTATTTT
CASSAGGTDTQYF
>TRBD2|TRBV5-4|TRBJ2-3|.
TGTGCCAGCAGATTGGGACTAGTTAGCACAGATACGCAGTATTTT
CASRLGLVSTDTQYF
>.|TRBV15|TRBJ2-4|.
TGTGCCACCAGCAACCATTTGGGGCTAGCAAACATTCAGTACTTC
CATSNHLGLANIQYF
>.|TRBV5-5|TRBJ2-3|.
TGTGCCAGCAGCTCGACCCGGGGGTTGGATACGCAGTATTTT
CASSSTRGLDTQYF
>.|TRBV9|TRBJ2-2|.
TGTGCCAGCAGCGTAGCTACGAGGGTACCCGGGACGACTCACCGGGACACCGGGGAGCTGTTTTTT
CASSVATRVPGTTHRDTGELFF
>.|TRBV28|TRBJ2-5|.
TGTGCCAGCAGTTTCCTGGTTGGTCAGACCCAGTACTTC
CASSFLVGQTQYF
>TRBD1|TRBV6-5|TRBJ2-5|.
TGTGCCAGCGGGACAGTAGGGGAGACCCAGTACTTC
CASGTVGETQYF
>.|TRBV28|TRBJ1-5|.
TGTGCCAGCAGTGCCGGCGGAGGGGTTTGGTGGGATCAGCCCCAGCATTTT
CASSAGGGVWWDQPQHF
>TRBD1|TRBV11-2|TRBJ2-3|.
TGTGCCAGCAGCACGAACAGGGGGCGGATAGATACGCAGTATTTT
CASSTNRGRIDTQYF
>.|TRBV5-1|TRBJ2-5|.
TGCGCCAGCAGCCTCCAATCTGGGACCCAGTACTTC
CASSLQSGTQYF
>TRBD1|TRBV9|TRBJ2-7|.
TGTGCCAGCAGCTCCTCTGGGACAGGATTCGGCGAGCAGTACTTC
CASSSSGTGFGEQYF
>TRBD1|TRBV7-8|TRBJ1-5|.
TGTGCCAGCAGCTGGACAGGGGATCAGCCCCAGCATTTT
CASSWTGDQPQHF
>TRBD2|TRBV10-1|TRBJ2-7|once
TGCGCCAGCAGTGAGTCGGGACTAGCGGGAGTTTACTACGAGCAGTACTTC
CASSESGLAGVYYEQYF
>.|TRBV15|TRBJ1-2|.
TGTGCCACCAGCAGAGATCAAGGGAATGGCTACACCTTC
CATSRDQGNGYTF
>TRBD2|TRBV5-1|TRBJ2-5|.
TGCGCCAGCACTAGAGCGGGGGCCCTTTTAGAGACCCAGTACTTC
CASTRAGALLETQYF
>.|TRBV5-1|TRBJ2-7|.
TGCGCCAGCAGCTTCGAGGGGACCTACGAGCAGTACTTC
CASSFEGTYEQYF
>.|TRBV5-1|TRBJ2-3|.
TGCGCCAGCAGCCAACGGGACGGACCCACAGATACGCAGTATTTT
CASSQRDGPTDTQYF
>.|TRBV6-1|TRBJ2-7|.
TGTGCCAGCAGTGAAGGGCGACGGATCTACGAGCAGTACTTC
CASSEGRRIYEQYF
>TRBD1|TRBV5-4|TRBJ1-1|.
TGTGCCAGCAGCCCGGCAGGGGGGCTCCCGAACACTGAAGCTTTCTTT
CASSPAGGLPNTEAFF
>.|TRBV5-1|TRBJ1-2|.
TGCGCCAGCAGCGATACCGGGCCCTACTATGGCTACACCTTC
CASSDTGPYYGYTF
>.|TRBV7-3|TRBJ2-1|.
TGTGCCAGCAGCTTAGACCGACGCAATGAGCAGTTCTTC
CASSLDRRNEQFF
>TRBD1|TRBV2|TRBJ2-7|.
TGTGCCAGCTGCACGGACAGGGGGCCCTACGAGCAGTACTTC
CASCTDRGPYEQYF
>.|TRBV28|TRBJ1-5|.
TGTGCCAGCACAAAGACACTACAAAGAGGTCAGCCCCAGCATTTT
CASTKTLQRGQPQHF
>TRBD2|TRBV11-2|TRBJ2-5|once
TGTGCCAGCGTGGGAGGGCCGGAGACCCAGTACTTC
CASVGGPETQYF
>.|TRBV5-4|TRBJ2-7|.
TGTGCCAGCAGCACCTCCTACGAGCAGTACTTC
CASSTSYEQYF
>TRBD1|TRBV9|TRBJ1-1|.
TGTGCCAGCAGCATCTCCGGGACAGGGGATTTAGGAACTGAAGCTTTCTTT
CASSISGTGDLGTEAFF
>.|TRBV5-1|TRBJ2-5|.
TGCGCCAGCAGCCCATCGGACCAAGAGACCCAGTACTTC
CASSPSDQETQYF
>.|TRBV5-1|TRBJ2-5|.
TGCGCCAGCAGCTTCCTCCAAGAGACCCAGTACTTC
CASSFLQETQYF
>.|TRBV5-1|TRBJ2-2|once
TGCGCCAGCAGCTCGCAAATCACCGGGGAGCTGTTTTTT
CASSSQITGELFF
>.|TRBV5-4|TRBJ2-5|.
TGTGCCAGCAGCTTGGGGACCGCCTCGGGGACCCAGTACTTC
CASSLGTASGTQYF
>.|TRBV6-1|TRBJ1-3|.
TGTGCCAGCAAACGGGGCGAAGGAAACACCATATATTTT
CASKRGEGNTIYF
>TRBD2|TRBV2|TRBJ2-3|.
TGTGCCAGCAGTGAAGCGCTACTAGCGGGAGGGCCCGGCACAGATACGCAGTATTTT
CASSEALLAGGPGTDTQYF